This TCR beta chain is drawn from a study of T cell responses to AZD1222 COVID-19 vaccine. Profiled with immunoSEQ multiplex PCR; TCRdb holds only in-frame clones, not every one. The repertoire consists of about 120,000 clones, with about 92% occurring once and the leading ten covering roughly 13%. Sequenced material: peripheral blood, taken on day 0 of AZD1222 vaccination. This receptor was obtained from an adult in good health.

The CDR3 is CASSLKRLNTEAFF. The CDR3 DNA is TGTGCCAGCAGTTTAAAAAGACTGAACACTGAAGCTTTCTTT. V and J are TRBV27 and TRBJ1-1; unclear D gene. Germline-derived CDR1 and CDR2 are MNHEY and SMNVEV (reference sequence). V dropped 2 bases and J dropped 0 bases, with 7 bases sitting between them. CDR3 length equals 14 residues.